One sample yielded the 25 T cell receptor beta chains listed below, sequenced in a study of a mutant IDH1 vaccine in newly diagnosed glioma (dated by TCRdb to the early 2020s). The method was the immunoSEQ multiplex PCR assay. TCRdb provides this immuneACCESS table in a form limited to in-frame rearrangements. Some clones are lacking; in checked studies, under half of them reflect an unresolved V gene, and why the rest are absent is not known. The sample records around 67,000 clones, around 83% of which are singletons. The ten largest clones add up to around 4.5% of the sample. Interpreted using the paper, the time point label stands for: baseline, week 1 (first vaccination visit). The sample's treatment or condition, from its label and the paper: pre-vaccination baseline after standard-of-care therapy. The source material was peripheral blood mononuclear cells (PBMCs), sampled from a glioma patient treated with radiotherapy, temozolomide or both. Receptors originate from a woman aged 18-35 years with glioma. Some clones in this sample may be carry-over from other donors' samples.

The V call is TRBV9, the J call TRBJ2-2; 9 bases are shared with TRBD1. The CDR3 extends over 16 amino acids. The ends lost 4 bases at V and 4 bases at J; junction bases unmatched: 8. Germline V CDR1 and CDR2: SGDLS, YYNGEE. Here the CDR3 reads CASSLRTGEFTGELFF. The CDR3 DNA is TGTGCCAGCAGCCTCCGGACAGGGGAGTTCACCGGGGAGCTGTTTTTT.

As regards this clone: The sample contains more than one DNA sequence encoding this CDR3. This chain connects TRBV5-1 to TRBJ2-5; D ambiguous. The germline CDR1 and CDR2 sequences are SGHRS and YFSETQ. The V end lost 5 bases, the J end lost 5 bases, and 7 bases lay between the germline ends. CDR3 length: 11 amino acids. The chain's CDR3 is CASSLYETQYF. CDR3 in DNA: TGCGCCAGCAGTTTGTACGAGACCCAGTACTTC.

The chain links TRBV6-6 to TRBJ1-5; tentative D call: TRBD1 (6 bases). CDR1 is MNHNY and CDR2 is SVGAGI in the germline V gene (reference sequence). The V end lost 4 bases, the J end lost 7 bases, and 11 bases lay between the germline ends. The CDR3 spans 13 residues. This CDR3 reads CASSSNREQPQHF. CDR3 nucleotide sequence: TGTGCCAGCAGTTCCAACAGGGAGCAGCCCCAGCATTTT.

The rearrangement joins TRBV5-6 to TRBJ1-2, with D hard to call. V was pared by 1 base and J by 4 bases, with 14 bases between. The CDR3 loop spans 15 amino acids. CDR1 and CDR2 (germline): SGHDT, YYEEEE. CDR3 in amino acids: CASSLSGGAFYGYTF. CDR3 DNA: TGTGCCAGCAGCTTGTCGGGCGGAGCTTTCTATGGCTACACCTTC.

The rearrangement joins TRBV6-1 to TRBJ2-7; tentative D call: TRBD1 (6 bases). CDR3 length equals 14 residues. Germline values: CDR1 MNHNS, CDR2 SASEGT. Trimming cost V 11 bases and J 0 bases, with 17 bases left between them. The CDR3 protein is CAGSPGQNSYEQYF. The CDR3 bases are TGTGCCGGGAGTCCAGGACAGAACTCCTACGAGCAGTACTTC.

The chain joins TRBV9 to TRBJ2-1, with 8 bases lining up with TRBD2. With 4 bases clipped from V and 2 bases from J, the junction kept 5 bases outside the gene matches. This CDR3 region has 15 residues. Germline V gene sequence: CDR1 SGDLS, CDR2 YYNGEE. The CDR3 loop is CASSRAGLAYNEQFF. CDR3 coding DNA: TGTGCCAGCAGCCGAGCGGGACTAGCCTACAATGAGCAGTTCTTC.

The chain combines TRBV5-1 with TRBJ2-6; D gene uncertain. The CDR3 covers 14 residues. Germline CDR1 reads SGHRS; CDR2 reads YFSETQ. V lost 5 bases and J 0 bases, leaving 6 bases between the germline ends. In DNA, the CDR3 is TGCGCCAGCAGGGTTGGCTCTGGGGCCAACGTCCTGACTTTC. This gives the protein CASRVGSGANVLTF. Full variable domain (rest looked up from reference TRBV5-1 and TRBJ2-6): KAGVTQTPRYLIKTRGQQVTLSCSPISGHRSVSWYQQTPGQGLQFLFEYFSETQRNKGNFPGRFSGRQFSNSRSEMNVSTLELGDSALYLCASRVGSGANVLTFGAGSRLTVL.

The chain uses TRBV6-5 and TRBJ2-7; 7 nucleotides line up with TRBD1. With V trimmed by 5 bases and J by 2 bases, 6 bases remained unmatched. Per the germline V gene, CDR1 is MNHEY and CDR2 is SVGAGI. The CDR3 contains 14 residues. CDR3 sequence reads: CASSAGGPTYEQYF. The CDR3 coding sequence is TGTGCCAGCAGTGCAGGGGGACCAACCTACGAGCAGTACTTC.

This chain uses TRBV10-3 with TRBJ1-1; no firm D call. The CDR3 consists of 15 residues. V lost 6 bases and J 0 bases, leaving 14 bases between the germline ends. The germline gives CDR1 ENHRY, CDR2 SYGVKD. The CDR3 sequence is CAISRSGTLNTEAFF. For the CDR3, the DNA is TGTGCCATCAGCCGGTCCGGCACCTTGAACACTGAAGCTTTCTTT.

The chain combines TRBV30 with TRBJ2-1, with D perhaps matching TRBD2 (6 bases). Deletions cut 1 base from V and 8 bases from J, with 15 bases between. The CDR3 runs 14 residues. From germline, CDR1 is GTSNPN and CDR2 SVGIG (reference sequence). CDR3 in DNA: TGTGCCTGGAGTGCCCGGATTGGAGGGGATGAGCAGTTCTTC. Its translation is CAWSARIGGDEQFF.

V and J are TRBV4-1 and TRBJ2-5, with D unresolved. Between the trimmed V and J ends, which lost 0 bases and 4 bases, there was a span of 12 bases. CDR1 is MGHRA, CDR2 YSYEKL, per germline. The CDR3 runs to 15 residues. Here the CDR3 reads CASSQDGPPRETQYF. The CDR3 bases are TGCGCCAGCAGCCAAGACGGACCCCCGAGAGAGACCCAGTACTTC.

The chain is built from TRBV7-2 and TRBJ1-2; D perhaps matches TRBD1 (5 bases). Germline CDR1 is SGHTA and CDR2 is FQGNSA. This CDR3 has 13 amino acids. The V end was cut by 5 bases, the J end by 8 bases, with 15 bases between. CDR3 bases: TGTGCCAGCAGCATTACAGGTGCACGAGGCTACACCTTC. This sequence encodes CASSITGARGYTF.

The chain combines TRBV29-1 with TRBJ1-4; D remains ambiguous. Germline V CDR1 and CDR2: SQVTM, ANQGSEA. Trimming pared 6 bases from V and 0 bases from J, leaving 11 bases between. The CDR3 contains 14 residues. The CDR3 sequence is CSVDEGATNEKLFF. For the CDR3, the DNA is TGCAGCGTAGACGAGGGAGCAACTAATGAAAAACTGTTTTTT.

The gene calls are TRBV7-2 and TRBJ2-1; D perhaps matches TRBD1 (6 bases). The CDR3 runs to 14 residues. CDR1 and CDR2 from the germline V gene are SGHTA and FQGNSA. Between the trimmed V and J ends, which lost 5 bases and 4 bases, there was a span of 12 bases. CDR3 sequence: CASSPKGVYNEQFF. In DNA, the CDR3 is TGTGCCAGCAGCCCAAAGGGGGTGTACAATGAGCAGTTCTTC. The variable domain in full, with the rest retrieved from reference TRBV7-2 and TRBJ2-1, is GAGVSQSPSNKVTEKGKDVELRCDPISGHTALYWYRQSLGQGLEFLIYFQGNSAPDKSGLPSDRFSAERTGGSVSTLTIQRTQQEDSAVYLCASSPKGVYNEQFFGPGTRLTVL.

The V gene is TRBV6-5, the J gene TRBJ2-3; D may be TRBD1 or TRBD2 (5 bases each). This CDR3 is 13 amino acids long. From germline, CDR1 is MNHEY and CDR2 SVGAGI. V was pared by 6 bases and J by 1 base, with 8 bases between. Written as DNA, the CDR3 is TGTGCCAGCAGCCGAGGGGGCACAGATACGCAGTATTTT. Protein product: CASSRGGTDTQYF.

The genes are TRBV10-1 and TRBJ1-2, with D uncertain. V was shortened by 8 bases and J by 0 bases, with 7 bases between the two germline ends. This CDR3 contains 12 residues. Germline-derived CDR1 and CDR2 are WNHNN and SYGVQD (reference sequence). The CDR3 DNA reads as TGCGCCAGCGCCTCTTCTAACTATGGCTACACCTTC. Amino acids: CASASSNYGYTF.

Here the CDR3 reads CASSLGAGSNQPQHF. In DNA form, the CDR3 reads TGTGCCAGTAGCCTGGGGGCGGGAAGCAATCAGCCCCAGCATTTT. The rearrangement uses TRBV19 and TRBJ1-5, with D perhaps TRBD1 (6 bases). There are 15 residues in the CDR3. Trimming cost V 6 bases and J 1 base, with 13 bases left between them. Germline CDR1 and CDR2: LNHDA and SQIVND (reference sequence). The variable domain in full, completed from reference TRBV19 and TRBJ1-5, reads DGGITQSPKYLFRKEGQNVTLSCEQNLNHDAMYWYRQDPGQGLRLIYYSQIVNDFQKGDIAEGYSVSREKKESFPLTVTSAQKNPTAFYLCASSLGAGSNQPQHFGDGTRLSIL.

The DNA of the CDR3 is TGTGCCAGCAGTTTAATCCCAAACTATGGCTACACCTTC. Its protein is CASSLIPNYGYTF. The chain links TRBV6-5 to TRBJ1-2; D remains ambiguous. Germline V gene sequence: CDR1 MNHEY, CDR2 SVGAGI. V dropped 4 bases and J dropped 2 bases, with 8 bases sitting between them. This CDR3 has 13 residues.

The chain couples TRBV19 to TRBJ1-5, with no clear D. Germline lookup yields CDR1 LNHDA and CDR2 SQIVND (reference sequence). The CDR3 contains 14 residues. Deletions cut 10 bases from V and 6 bases from J, with 19 bases between. CDR3 amino acids: CATRSDGPGQPQHF. For the CDR3, the DNA is TGTGCCACTCGATCGGACGGCCCAGGTCAGCCCCAGCATTTT.

The chain joins TRBV19 to TRBJ1-1, with D perhaps matching TRBD1 (6 bases). Trimming took off 5 bases at V and 0 bases at J, with 22 bases between the two ends. The CDR3 contains 18 residues. Per germline, CDR1 LNHDA and CDR2 SQIVND (reference sequence). As DNA, the CDR3 is TGTGCCAGTAGTTCCCCTACTCTTTGGACAGCAATGAACACTGAAGCTTTCTTT. Protein sequence: CASSSPTLWTAMNTEAFF.

CDR3 sequence (DNA): TGTGCCAGCAGCCTAGGAGGAGGGGGACGAGCGTCCGAGCAGTACTTC. It codes for CASSLGGGGRASEQYF. The chain links TRBV7-9 to TRBJ2-7; D possibly uses TRBD1 or TRBD2 (6 bases each). The V end was cut by 5 bases, the J end by 6 bases, with 23 bases between. Germline V gene data show CDR1 as SEHNR and CDR2 as FQNEAQ (reference sequence). The CDR3 length is 16 residues.

The gene calls are TRBV7-2 and TRBJ1-1, with 7 bases aligning to TRBD1. The ends lost 2 bases at V and 1 base at J; junction bases unmatched: 1. Per the germline V gene, CDR1 is SGHTA and CDR2 is FQGNSA. This CDR3 region has 14 residues. CDR3 protein: CASSLQGGNTEAFF. In DNA, the CDR3 is TGTGCCAGCAGCTTACAGGGGGGGAACACTGAAGCTTTCTTT.

The V gene is TRBV27, the J gene TRBJ1-5; D uncertain. The CDR3 runs 15 residues. Germline V gene lookup returns CDR1 MNHEY and CDR2 SMNVEV (reference sequence). Trimming took off 2 bases at V and 2 bases at J, with 10 bases between the two ends. The CDR3 is CASSLAMAGNQPQHF. The CDR3 DNA is TGTGCCAGCAGTTTAGCGATGGCCGGCAATCAGCCCCAGCATTTT.

In this sample, this clone turned up a few times. The genes are TRBV19 and TRBJ1-5; D uncertain. Trimming removed 5 bases from V and 0 bases from J, with 8 bases in between. This CDR3 has 14 residues. Per germline, CDR1 LNHDA and CDR2 SQIVND (reference sequence). CDR3 sequence (DNA): TGTGCCAGTAGTCACGACAATAGCAATCAGCCCCAGCATTTT. Its protein is CASSHDNSNQPQHF. Based on the CDR3 plus reference TRBV19 and TRBJ1-5, the full variable domain is DGGITQSPKYLFRKEGQNVTLSCEQNLNHDAMYWYRQDPGQGLRLIYYSQIVNDFQKGDIAEGYSVSREKKESFPLTVTSAQKNPTAFYLCASSHDNSNQPQHFGDGTRLSIL.

The chain carries TRBV5-1 and TRBJ1-1; D is perhaps TRBD1 (5 bases). With 0 bases removed from V and 3 bases from J, the gap between germline ends came to 9 bases. CDR3 length equals 14 residues. Germline V gene lookup returns CDR1 SGHRS and CDR2 YFSETQ. CDR3 amino acids: CASSLAAGDTEAFF. CDR3 sequence (DNA): TGCGCCAGCAGCTTGGCGGCGGGGGACACTGAAGCTTTCTTT.